Following are 22 T cell receptor beta chains from one sample sequenced in a study of brain T cells in children with intractable seizures. TCRdb's table, derived via immunoSEQ multiplex PCR, lists solely in-frame clones and lacks some. The table shows roughly 120,000 clones, with 85% to 95% occurring only once. The sequences come from peripheral blood, collected at surgery. These receptor sequences come from a boy younger than two with hemimegalencephaly and intractable seizures.

The V call is TRBV5-8, the J call TRBJ2-7, with D uncertain. V lost 0 bases and J lost 7, with 5 bases in between. The CDR3 contains 11 residues. Germline assignment: CDR1 SGHTS and CDR2 YDEGEE. CDR3 coding DNA: TGTGCCAGCAGCTTGGTAAAAGAGCAGTACTTC. Its protein is CASSLVKEQYF.

The rearrangement uses TRBV2 and TRBJ1-4, with a tentative D call TRBD1 (5 bases). CDR1 is SNHLY and CDR2 is FYNNEI in the germline V gene. This CDR3 is 15 amino acids long. Trimming stripped 3 bases from V and 5 bases from J, with 13 bases between. The CDR3 nucleotides read TGTGCCAGCAGTGACGGGGGGGGATTCAATGAAAAACTGTTTTTT. Its translation is CASSDGGGFNEKLFF. The complete variable domain, with remaining parts taken from reference TRBV2 and TRBJ1-4, reads EPEVTQTPSHQVTQMGQEVILRCVPISNHLYFYWYRQILGQKVEFLVSFYNNEISEKSEIFDDQFSVERPDGSNFTLKIRSTKLEDSAMYFCASSDGGGFNEKLFFGSGTQLSVL.

This clone was detected only once. The chain is built from TRBV30 and TRBJ2-3; D remains ambiguous. Trimming pared 2 bases from V and 2 bases from J, leaving 2 bases between. There are 11 residues in the CDR3. Germline V CDR1 and CDR2: GTSNPN, SVGIG (reference sequence). The chain's CDR3 is CAWSTTDTQYF. CDR3 sequence (DNA): TGTGCCTGGAGTACCACAGATACGCAGTATTTT.

The chain links TRBV11-2 to TRBJ2-7, with 8 bases lining up with TRBD1. The CDR3 is 13 residues long. Germline V CDR1 and CDR2: SGHAT, FQNNGV. The junction had 8 bases not matched to a gene; V was cut back by 8 bases and J by 5 bases. CDR3 region: CASSRSRGHEQYF. CDR3 bases: TGTGCCAGCTCCCGGTCCAGGGGGCACGAGCAGTACTTC.

The chain uses TRBV6-5 and TRBJ2-1, with TRBD1 matching over 8 bases. The CDR3 is 13 amino acids. In germline, CDR1 is MNHEY, CDR2 SVGAGI. Unmatched junction bases numbered 5, after V lost 6 bases and J lost 7 bases. The CDR3 nucleotides are TGTGCCAGCAGATACGACAGGGGAAATGAGCAGTTCTTC. The encoded protein is CASRYDRGNEQFF.

This chain links TRBV5-5 with TRBJ2-3; D unclear. Trimming removed 0 bases from V and 0 bases from J, with 8 bases in between. Germline CDR1 and CDR2: SGHKS and YYEKEE (reference sequence). CDR3 length: 15 residues. For the CDR3, the DNA is TGTGCCAGCAGCTTGGGCCCGGCTAGCACAGATACGCAGTATTTT. As protein: CASSLGPASTDTQYF.

This clone was observed a single time. J is TRBJ2-3 and V is TRBV30; TRBD2 is a possible D gene (5 bases). Germline loops: CDR1 GTSNPN, CDR2 SVGIG (reference sequence). Trimming took 4 bases from V and 5 from J, leaving 16 bases between them. The CDR3 length is 14 residues. CDR3 residues: CAWIERELGDTQYF. In nucleotides, the CDR3 is TGTGCCTGGATAGAGAGGGAGTTGGGAGATACGCAGTATTTT.

The V gene is TRBV5-1, the J gene TRBJ2-1; TRBD2 matches at 11 bases. There are 17 residues in the CDR3. J gave up 6 bases and V 2 bases, and 10 bases lay outside the gene matches. The germline gives CDR1 SGHRS, CDR2 YFSETQ. In DNA, the CDR3 is TGCGCCAGCAGCTTAGTACTAGCGGGAGAATGGGGCAATGAGCAGTTCTTC. Translation: CASSLVLAGEWGNEQFF. Combining the CDR3 with reference TRBV5-1 and TRBJ2-1 gives the whole variable domain KAGVTQTPRYLIKTRGQQVTLSCSPISGHRSVSWYQQTPGQGLQFLFEYFSETQRNKGNFPGRFSGRQFSNSRSEMNVSTLELGDSALYLCASSLVLAGEWGNEQFFGPGTRLTVL.

The chain combines TRBV4-2 with TRBJ1-5; 10 nucleotides line up with TRBD1. V lost 4 bases, J lost 7 bases, and 10 bases stayed unmatched. The CDR3 contains 16 residues. Germline assignment: CDR1 LGHNA and CDR2 YNFKEQ. Here the CDR3 DNA reads TGTGCCAGCAGCCCTCTGACAGGGGGCGTGCTCCAGCCCCAGCATTTT. It translates to CASSPLTGGVLQPQHF.

This clone was detected a few times. This rearrangement joins TRBV3-1 (or the pseudogene TRBV3-2) to TRBJ2-7; 11 nucleotides align to TRBD1. The CDR3 runs to 14 residues. Per germline, CDR1 LGHDT and CDR2 YNNKEL (reference sequence). J gave up 4 bases and V 4 bases, and 3 bases lay outside the gene matches. The CDR3 spells CASSPGQGVYEQYF. As DNA, the CDR3 is TGTGCCAGCAGCCCGGGACAGGGGGTGTACGAGCAGTACTTC.

In nucleotides, the CDR3 is TGCGCCAGCAGCCAACCCTCGGTGGCACCCTACGAGCAGTACTTC. Protein: CASSQPSVAPYEQYF. The V call is TRBV4-1, the J call TRBJ2-7; D gene unclear. Germline CDR1 MGHRA, CDR2 YSYEKL. This CDR3 has 15 residues. With 2 bases removed from V and 2 bases from J, the gap between germline ends came to 13 bases.

CDR3: CASSSRNTGELFF. In DNA, the CDR3 is TGTGCCAGCAGTTCTAGGAACACCGGGGAGCTGTTTTTT. The rearrangement links TRBV28 to TRBJ2-2; no definite D call. CDR3 length equals 13 residues. Germline loops: CDR1 MDHEN, CDR2 SYDVKM. V was shortened by 4 bases and J by 1 base, with 4 bases between the two germline ends.

This chain uses TRBV6-5 with TRBJ2-2, with D possibly being TRBD2 (6 bases). The germline gives CDR1 MNHEY, CDR2 SVGAGI. CDR3 size: 15 residues. Trimming shortened V by 5 bases and J by 4 bases, and 14 bases separated the two germline ends. In DNA, the CDR3 is TGTGCCAGCAGTCTCGGGACTCTCCTCACCGGGGAGCTGTTTTTT. Protein: CASSLGTLLTGELFF.

The chain has TRBV6-5 and TRBJ1-5, with D perhaps matching TRBD1 (5 bases). The V end was cut by 7 bases, the J end by 0 bases, with 13 bases between. Germline V lookup: CDR1 MNHEY, CDR2 SVGAGI. The length of the CDR3 is 15 residues. DNA for the CDR3: TGTGCCAGCACAAACGGGGACTTTAGCAATCAGCCCCAGCATTTT. Protein: CASTNGDFSNQPQHF.

J is TRBJ2-1 and V is TRBV7-3; TRBD1 matches at 8 bases. V shed 5 bases, J shed 1 base, and the junction held 10 bases outside the gene matches. CDR3 length equals 17 residues. Germline V gene sequence: CDR1 SGHTA, CDR2 FQGTGA. Written as DNA, the CDR3 is TGTGCCAGCAGCCCCCTCCAGGGACAGGCGTCCTACAATGAGCAGTTCTTC. This encodes CASSPLQGQASYNEQFF.

The chain joins TRBV5-1 to TRBJ2-7; the D gene is possibly TRBD2 (6 bases). The germline V gene encodes CDR1 SGHRS and CDR2 YFSETQ. The CDR3 length is 13 residues. Trimming pared 4 bases from V and 1 base from J, leaving 9 bases between. CDR3 residues: CASSASASYEQYF. CDR3 nucleotides: TGCGCCAGCAGCGCTAGCGCTTCCTACGAGCAGTACTTC.

The V and J genes are TRBV28 and TRBJ2-5; either TRBD1 or TRBD2 may supply D (5 bases each). Germline lookup yields CDR1 MDHEN and CDR2 SYDVKM. The CDR3 runs to 18 residues. V was trimmed by 7 bases and J by 1 base, leaving 25 bases between them. DNA of the CDR3: TGTGCCAGCACCCTGGGGCAGGACTCTTTAGCGCGCCAAGAGACCCAGTACTTC. Encoded protein: CASTLGQDSLARQETQYF.

J is TRBJ1-2 and V is TRBV5-4; the match to TRBD1 covers 7 bases. There are 17 residues in the CDR3. Germline assignment: CDR1 SGHNT and CDR2 YYREEE (reference sequence). J was trimmed by 4 bases and V by 0 bases; bases with no gene match: 12. CDR3 nucleotides: TGTGCCAGCAGCTTGGCCCACCGACAGGGACTAAGCTATGGCTACACCTTC. It is translated as CASSLAHRQGLSYGYTF.

The chain combines TRBV4-2 with TRBJ2-7; 9 positions match TRBD2. J was trimmed by 1 base and V by 0 bases; bases with no gene match: 7. Germline V CDR1 and CDR2: LGHNA, YNFKEQ. The CDR3 covers 17 residues. The CDR3 is CASSQETSSGTSYEQYF. CDR3 coding DNA: TGTGCCAGCAGCCAAGAGACCTCTAGCGGGACTTCCTACGAGCAGTACTTC.

The chain uses TRBV6-5 and TRBJ1-2, with TRBD1 matching 7 bases. This CDR3 has 14 residues. Germline trimming cut 6 bases from V and 4 bases from J; bases unmatched to any gene: 8. Germline V gene sequence: CDR1 MNHEY, CDR2 SVGAGI. The CDR3 loop reads CASSPQGISYGYTF. CDR3 nucleotide sequence: TGTGCCAGCAGCCCACAGGGGATCAGCTATGGCTACACCTTC.

The chain combines TRBV12-3 or TRBV12-4 with TRBJ2-3; D gene uncertain. Trimming cost V 0 bases and J 5 bases, with 6 bases left between them. The CDR3 runs to 13 residues. CDR3 in amino acids: CASSLAQRDTQYF. CDR3 DNA sequence: TGTGCCAGCAGTTTAGCGCAAAGAGATACGCAGTATTTT.

V is TRBV6-5 and J is TRBJ2-2, with D hard to call. Germline V gene lookup returns CDR1 MNHEY and CDR2 SVGAGI. Trimming pared 6 bases from V and 5 bases from J, leaving 7 bases between. The CDR3 totals 12 residues. CDR3 bases: TGTGCCAGCAGCCGTCGGACCGGGGAGCTGTTTTTT. Protein product: CASSRRTGELFF.